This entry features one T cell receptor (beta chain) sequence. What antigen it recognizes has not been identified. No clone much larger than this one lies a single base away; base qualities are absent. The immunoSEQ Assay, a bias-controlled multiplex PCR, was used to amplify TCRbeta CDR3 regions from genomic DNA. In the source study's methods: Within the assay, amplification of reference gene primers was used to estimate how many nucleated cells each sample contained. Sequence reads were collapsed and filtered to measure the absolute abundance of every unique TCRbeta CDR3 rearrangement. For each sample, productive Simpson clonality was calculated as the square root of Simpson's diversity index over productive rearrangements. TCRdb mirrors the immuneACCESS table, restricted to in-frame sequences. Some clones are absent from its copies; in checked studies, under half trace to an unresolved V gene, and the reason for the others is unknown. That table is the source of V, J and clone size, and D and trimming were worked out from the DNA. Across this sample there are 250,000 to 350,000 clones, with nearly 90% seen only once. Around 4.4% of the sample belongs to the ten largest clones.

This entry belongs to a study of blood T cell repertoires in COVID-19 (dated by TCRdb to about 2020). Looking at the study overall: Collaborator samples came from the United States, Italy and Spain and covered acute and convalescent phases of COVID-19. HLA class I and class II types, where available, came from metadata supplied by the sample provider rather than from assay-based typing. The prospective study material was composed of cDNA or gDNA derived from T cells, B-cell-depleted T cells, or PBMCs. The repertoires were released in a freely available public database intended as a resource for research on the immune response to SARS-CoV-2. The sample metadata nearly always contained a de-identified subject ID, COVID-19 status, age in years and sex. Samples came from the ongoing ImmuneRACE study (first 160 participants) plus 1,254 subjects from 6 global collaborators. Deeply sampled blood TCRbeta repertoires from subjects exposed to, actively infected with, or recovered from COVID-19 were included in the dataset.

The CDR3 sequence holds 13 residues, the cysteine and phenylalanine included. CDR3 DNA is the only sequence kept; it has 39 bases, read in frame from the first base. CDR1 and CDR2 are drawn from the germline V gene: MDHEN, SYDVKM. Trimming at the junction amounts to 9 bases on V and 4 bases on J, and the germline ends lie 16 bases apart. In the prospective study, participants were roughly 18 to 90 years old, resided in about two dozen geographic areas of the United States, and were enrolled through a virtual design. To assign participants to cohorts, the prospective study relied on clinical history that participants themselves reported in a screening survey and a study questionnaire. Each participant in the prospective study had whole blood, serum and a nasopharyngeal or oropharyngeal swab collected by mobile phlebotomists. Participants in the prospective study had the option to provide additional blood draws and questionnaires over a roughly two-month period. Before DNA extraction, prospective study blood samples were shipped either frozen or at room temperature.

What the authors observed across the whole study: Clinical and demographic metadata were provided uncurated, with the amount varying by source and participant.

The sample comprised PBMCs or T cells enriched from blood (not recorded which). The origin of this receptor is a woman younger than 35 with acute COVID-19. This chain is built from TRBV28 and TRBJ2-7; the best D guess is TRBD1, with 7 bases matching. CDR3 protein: CASTSRGTYEQYF. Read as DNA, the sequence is TGTGCCAGTACTAGCAGGGGGACGTACGAGCAGTACTTC.